These 27 T cell receptor beta chains were sequenced from one sample in a study of OX40 agonist ivuxolimab in advanced cancers. The protocol was immunoSEQ multiplex PCR, while the TCRdb copy is restricted to in-frame clones and leaves out a portion. The data contain tens of thousands of clones, about nine tenths of them singletons. The material was CD4+ or CD8+ T cells sorted from blood, obtained in a trial of the OX40 agonist ivuxolimab. These receptors all come from an adult with an advanced solid tumor such as melanoma, head and neck, liver or kidney cancer.

The CDR3 region is CASSTPGQPNQPQHF. For the CDR3, the DNA is TGTGCCAGTAGTACGCCGGGACAGCCTAATCAGCCCCAGCATTTT. The J gene is TRBJ1-5, the V gene TRBV19; TRBD1 aligns across 7 bases. Germline CDR1 LNHDA, CDR2 SQIVND (reference sequence). The length of the CDR3 is 15 residues. V lost 4 bases, J lost 4 bases, and 7 bases stayed unmatched. Drawing the rest from reference TRBV19 and TRBJ1-5, the complete variable domain is DGGITQSPKYLFRKEGQNVTLSCEQNLNHDAMYWYRQDPGQGLRLIYYSQIVNDFQKGDIAEGYSVSREKKESFPLTVTSAQKNPTAFYLCASSTPGQPNQPQHFGDGTRLSIL.

V usage is TRBV27 and J usage is TRBJ2-5; 9 positions match TRBD2. CDR3 length: 15 residues. The V segment lost 6 bases and the J segment 11 bases; nucleotides outside the gene matches: 16. Germline assignment: CDR1 MNHEY and CDR2 SMNVEV (reference sequence). The CDR3 protein is CASRPSGKPVREQYF. The CDR3 region has the DNA TGTGCCAGCAGGCCTAGCGGGAAACCCGTCCGGGAGCAGTACTTC.

This rearrangement joins TRBV7-9 to TRBJ2-3, with D hard to call. The germline V gene has CDR1 SEHNR and CDR2 FQNEAQ (reference sequence). This CDR3 has 15 amino acids. V lost 6 bases, J lost 6 bases, and 19 bases lay in between. CDR3 amino acids: CASSVGRSIRDTQYF. The DNA for the CDR3 is TGTGCCAGCAGTGTTGGGCGGAGCATCAGGGATACGCAGTATTTT.

The chain has TRBV6-4 and TRBJ2-7; D call uncertain. Trimming took 7 bases from V and 0 from J, leaving 13 bases between them. The length of the CDR3 is 14 residues. In germline, CDR1 is MRHNA, CDR2 SNTAGT. In DNA form, the CDR3 reads TGTGCCAGCAACCGCCCCGAGGACTCCTACGAGCAGTACTTC. This sequence encodes CASNRPEDSYEQYF.

This clone was observed a few times. The chain recombines TRBV29-1 with TRBJ2-7, with unresolved D. The CDR3 is 13 amino acids. Germline V gene lookup returns CDR1 SQVTM and CDR2 ANQGSEA. V lost 2 bases, J lost 5 bases, and 13 bases lay in between. CDR3 region: CSVESPRSHEQYF. DNA of the CDR3: TGCAGCGTTGAATCCCCTCGTAGCCACGAGCAGTACTTC.

The chain recombines TRBV10-3 with TRBJ2-1, with 11 bases that match TRBD2. The V gene end was trimmed by 4 bases and the J gene end by 1 base; junction bases not matched to a gene: 0. This CDR3 has 15 amino acids. Germline V CDR1 and CDR2: ENHRY, SYGVKD. The CDR3 loop is CAISASGGSYNEQFF. As DNA, the CDR3 is TGTGCCATCAGTGCTAGCGGGGGGTCCTACAATGAGCAGTTCTTC.

The genes are TRBV7-8 and TRBJ1-3; perhaps TRBD1 as D (6 bases). This CDR3 is built from 13 residues. The germline V gene has CDR1 SGHVS and CDR2 FQNEAQ. Trimming pared 5 bases from V and 9 bases from J, leaving 14 bases between. The CDR3 sequence is CASSVSGGATIYF. The CDR3 nucleotides are TGTGCCAGCAGCGTATCGGGGGGGGCCACCATATATTTT.

The chain joins TRBV7-8 to TRBJ2-7; D not certain. CDR1 is SGHVS and CDR2 is FQNEAQ in the germline V gene. The length of the CDR3 is 11 residues. V lost 4 bases and J 4 bases, leaving 5 bases between the germline ends. The CDR3 DNA sequence: TGTGCCAGCAGCTCCATGTACGAGCAGTACTTC. As protein: CASSSMYEQYF. Filled out from reference TRBV7-8 and TRBJ2-7, the complete variable domain reads GAGVSQSPRYKVAKRGQDVALRCDPISGHVSLFWYQQALGQGPEFLTYFQNEAQLDKSGLPSDRFFAERPEGSVSTLKIQRTQQEDSAVYLCASSSMYEQYFGPGTRLTVT.

V usage is TRBV2 and J usage is TRBJ1-5; possibly TRBD1 for D (6 bases). The CDR3 runs to 15 residues. Germline CDR1 is SNHLY and CDR2 is FYNNEI. V lost 8 bases and J 5 bases, leaving 19 bases between the germline ends. As DNA, the CDR3 is TGTGCCAGCCGGGGGCTCGGCAGGGCCGATCAGCCCCAGCATTTT. Protein product: CASRGLGRADQPQHF.

The chain couples TRBV29-1 to TRBJ1-4; 8 bases fit TRBD1. V was pared by 6 bases and J by 5 bases, with 5 bases of the junction left unmatched. Germline CDR1 SQVTM, CDR2 ANQGSEA. CDR3 length equals 13 residues. CDR3 nucleotide sequence: TGCAGCGTCGGACAGGGAGGGAATGAAAAACTGTTTTTT. Translation: CSVGQGGNEKLFF.

The genes are TRBV29-1 and TRBJ2-7; 7 bases line up with TRBD1. Per the germline V gene, CDR1 is SQVTM and CDR2 is ANQGSEA. The CDR3 sequence is 12 residues long. V trimming: 7 bases; J trimming: 0 bases; junction bases outside the gene matches: 3. For the CDR3, the DNA is TGCAGCGCGGGACAGCGCTCCTACGAGCAGTACTTC. Encoded protein: CSAGQRSYEQYF.

In its sample, this clone was seen a few times. J is TRBJ1-2 and V is TRBV11-2; D ambiguous. Germline CDR1 reads SGHAT; CDR2 reads FQNNGV. The V gene lost 3 bases and the J gene lost 5 bases, with 10 bases spanning the gap. The CDR3 runs to 13 residues. CDR3 DNA sequence: TGTGCCAGCAGCTTGGGATCCGAGTATGGCTACACCTTC. Its protein is CASSLGSEYGYTF.

V usage is TRBV4-1 and J usage is TRBJ2-2; tentatively, D is TRBD2 (6 bases). V was shortened by 2 bases and J by 2 bases, with 9 bases between the two germline ends. Germline V gives CDR1 MGHRA, CDR2 YSYEKL. The CDR3 has 15 amino acids. This CDR3 reads CASSQLTRNTGELFF. CDR3 DNA: TGCGCCAGCAGCCAACTGACTAGAAACACCGGGGAGCTGTTTTTT.

The rearrangement joins TRBV10-1 to TRBJ2-1; 10 nucleotides match TRBD2. CDR1 is WNHNN and CDR2 is SYGVQD in the germline V gene (reference sequence). The J segment lost 2 bases and the V segment lost 8 bases, leaving 3 bases of the junction unmatched. The CDR3 covers 14 residues. The CDR3 region has the DNA TGCGCCAGCGGAGCGGGAGGGGCCTACAATGAGCAGTTCTTC. This encodes CASGAGGAYNEQFF.

V usage is TRBV25-1 and J usage is TRBJ2-2; tentative D call: TRBD2 (5 bases). V lost 4 bases and J lost 6, with 12 bases in between. CDR3 length: 14 residues. Germline V lookup: CDR1 MGHDK, CDR2 SYGVNS. CDR3 sequence: CASSGLTGSGELFF. CDR3 nucleotide sequence: TGTGCCAGCAGTGGGCTAACGGGATCCGGGGAGCTGTTTTTT.

V is TRBV7-2 and J is TRBJ2-1; D may be TRBD2 (6 bases). CDR3 size: 13 residues. The germline V gene encodes CDR1 SGHTA and CDR2 FQGNSA. Between the trimmed V and J ends, which lost 9 bases and 10 bases, there was a span of 19 bases. CDR3 sequence reads: CASSKGDFREQFF. Here the CDR3 DNA reads TGTGCCAGTTCTAAAGGGGACTTCCGCGAGCAGTTCTTC.

This chain uses TRBV5-6 with TRBJ2-5; D perhaps matches TRBD2 (5 bases). Germline V gene data show CDR1 as SGHDT and CDR2 as YYEEEE. V gave up 4 bases and J gave up 4 bases, with 11 bases separating them. The CDR3 extends over 13 amino acids. The CDR3: CASSAAGVETQYF. The DNA of the CDR3 is TGTGCCAGCAGCGCCGCCGGGGTAGAGACCCAGTACTTC. The full variable domain, with the rest looked up from reference TRBV5-6 and TRBJ2-5, is DAGVTQSPTHLIKTRGQQVTLRCSPKSGHDTVSWYQQALGQGPQFIFQYYEEEERQRGNFPDRFSGHQFPNYSSELNVNALLLGDSALYLCASSAAGVETQYFGPGTRLLVL.

The rearrangement uses TRBV5-4 and TRBJ2-1, with 15 positions matching TRBD2. Germline V gives CDR1 SGHNT, CDR2 YYREEE (reference sequence). The CDR3 length is 16 residues. With V trimmed by 6 bases and J by 3 bases, 4 bases remained unmatched. The CDR3 sequence: CASTWTSGRGYNEQFF. CDR3 nucleotides: TGTGCCAGCACCTGGACTAGCGGGAGGGGCTACAATGAGCAGTTCTTC.

This clone was seen a handful of times. V gene TRBV6-1 combines with J gene TRBJ2-7; the D call may be TRBD1 or TRBD2 (5 bases each). Germline V gene lookup returns CDR1 MNHNS and CDR2 SASEGT. V was pared by 5 bases and J by 13 bases, with 12 bases between. This CDR3 spans 10 amino acids. As DNA, the CDR3 is TGTGCCAGCAGTTCCGGGACGGACTACTTC. Amino acids: CASSSGTDYF.

V is TRBV19 and J is TRBJ1-5; 10 bases align to TRBD1. There are 16 residues in the CDR3. CDR1 and CDR2 (germline): LNHDA, SQIVND (reference sequence). The J segment lost 3 bases and the V segment lost 3 bases, leaving 5 bases of the junction unmatched. The CDR3 protein is CASSIPTGGFNQPQHF. CDR3 coding DNA: TGTGCCAGTAGTATCCCGACAGGGGGCTTCAATCAGCCCCAGCATTTT.

This chain's CDR3 is CASTPGPWEKLFF. The CDR3 region has the DNA TGTGCCAGCACTCCAGGCCCCTGGGAAAAACTGTTTTTT. The chain combines TRBV2 with TRBJ1-4; D gene unclear. Germline V gene sequence: CDR1 SNHLY, CDR2 FYNNEI. Deletions cut 7 bases from V and 8 bases from J, with 14 bases between. The CDR3 runs to 13 residues. The variable domain in full, with the rest retrieved from reference TRBV2 and TRBJ1-4, is EPEVTQTPSHQVTQMGQEVILRCVPISNHLYFYWYRQILGQKVEFLVSFYNNEISEKSEIFDDQFSVERPDGSNFTLKIRSTKLEDSAMYFCASTPGPWEKLFFGSGTQLSVL.

This CDR3 reads CASSPRTGSNTIYF. The CDR3 DNA sequence: TGTGCCAGCAGCCCTAGGACAGGGAGCAACACCATATATTTT. V gene TRBV7-8 combines with J gene TRBJ1-3; 8 nucleotides agree with TRBD1. Germline trimming cut 5 bases from V and 7 bases from J; bases unmatched to any gene: 7. Germline V lookup: CDR1 SGHVS, CDR2 FQNEAQ. This CDR3 spans 14 amino acids.

CDR3 region: CASREDTYEQYF. DNA of the CDR3: TGTGCCAGCAGGGAAGATACCTACGAGCAGTACTTC. The chain joins TRBV6-6 to TRBJ2-7; D not resolved. The CDR3 extends over 12 amino acids. The ends were cut back, 6 bases at V and 2 bases at J, with 8 bases in the middle. From germline, CDR1 is MNHNY and CDR2 SVGAGI (reference sequence).

The chain uses TRBV28 and TRBJ1-1; D perhaps matches TRBD1 (5 bases). Per the germline V gene, CDR1 is MDHEN and CDR2 is SYDVKM. The CDR3 contains 16 residues. With 8 bases removed from V and 1 base from J, the gap between germline ends came to 20 bases. CDR3 loop: CASVRISGQPNTEAFF. The CDR3 nucleotides read TGTGCCAGCGTCAGAATTTCGGGGCAGCCGAACACTGAAGCTTTCTTT.

This clone was observed once. CDR3 nucleotides: TGTGCCAGCAGCAACAGGGGGGTCCCCTACGAGCAGTACTTC. Its translation: CASSNRGVPYEQYF. V usage is TRBV2 and J usage is TRBJ2-7; 8 bases are a match to TRBD1. J was trimmed by 2 bases and V by 6 bases; bases with no gene match: 6. Looked up from germline, CDR1 is SNHLY and CDR2 is FYNNEI. The CDR3 sequence is 14 residues long.

The V gene is TRBV7-3, the J gene TRBJ1-5; TRBD1 aligns across 9 bases. The CDR3 runs 18 residues. Germline CDR1 and CDR2: SGHTA and FQGTGA. Trimming removed 8 bases from V and 2 bases from J; junction bases left unmatched: 16. The DNA of the CDR3 is TGTGCCAGCCCTGGGCGGGACAGGGTGCCCATGGGCAATCAGCCCCAGCATTTT. Residues: CASPGRDRVPMGNQPQHF.

This clone was counted between two and nine times. The J gene is TRBJ1-3, the V gene TRBV5-8; D is undetermined. Trimming pared 0 bases from V and 4 bases from J, leaving 8 bases between. Per the germline V gene, CDR1 is SGHTS and CDR2 is YDEGEE. The CDR3 length is 14 residues. The CDR3 sequence is CASSLVWGGNTIYF. The CDR3 nucleotides read TGTGCCAGCAGCTTGGTTTGGGGAGGAAACACCATATATTTT.